This T cell receptor (beta chain) was recovered during a study of cytomegalovirus exposure and HLA in healthy donors. Trimming shortened V by 10 bases and J by 0 bases, and 12 bases separated the two germline ends. The CDR3 sequence is 13 residues long. The germline gives CDR1 ENHRY, CDR2 SYGVKD. Study-level results: High specificity and sensitivity for cytomegalovirus status were reported for the classifier. Generally TCR sequences proved uncommon, though certain public TCRs appeared in numerous donors.

For this clone: Its antigen is as yet unknown.

The method was immunoSEQ multiplex PCR; TCRdb's version includes in-frame clones alone and lacks a portion of them. The sample records approximately 210,000 clones, about 83% being singletons. The receptor was derived from a young woman in good health and CMV-seronegative. This chain connects TRBV10-3 to TRBJ1-1; D is possibly TRBD1 (5 bases). What was sequenced was PBMCs. This CDR3 reads CASQGGVNTEAFF. CDR3 nucleotide sequence: TGTGCCAGCCAGGGAGGTGTGAACACTGAAGCTTTCTTT.